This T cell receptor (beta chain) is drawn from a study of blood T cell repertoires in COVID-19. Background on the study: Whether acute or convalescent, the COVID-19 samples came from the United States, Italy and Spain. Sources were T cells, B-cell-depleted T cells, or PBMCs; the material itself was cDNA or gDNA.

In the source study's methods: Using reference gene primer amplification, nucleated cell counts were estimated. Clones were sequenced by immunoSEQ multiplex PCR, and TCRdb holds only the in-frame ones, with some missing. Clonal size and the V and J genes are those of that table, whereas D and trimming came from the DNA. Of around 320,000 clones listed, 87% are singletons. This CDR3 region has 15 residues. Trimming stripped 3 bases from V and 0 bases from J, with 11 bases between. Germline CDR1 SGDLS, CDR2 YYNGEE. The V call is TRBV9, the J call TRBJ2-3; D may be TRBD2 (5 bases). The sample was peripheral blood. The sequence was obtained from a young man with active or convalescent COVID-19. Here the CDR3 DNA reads TGTGCCAGCAGCGAAGGACTGAGTAGCACAGATACGCAGTATTTT. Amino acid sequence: CASSEGLSSTDTQYF. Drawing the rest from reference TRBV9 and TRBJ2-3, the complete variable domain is DSGVTQTPKHLITATGQRVTLRCSPRSGDLSVYWYQQSLDQGLQFLIQYYNGEERAKGNILERFSAQQFPDLHSELNLSSLELGDSALYFCASSEGLSSTDTQYFGPGTRLTVL.